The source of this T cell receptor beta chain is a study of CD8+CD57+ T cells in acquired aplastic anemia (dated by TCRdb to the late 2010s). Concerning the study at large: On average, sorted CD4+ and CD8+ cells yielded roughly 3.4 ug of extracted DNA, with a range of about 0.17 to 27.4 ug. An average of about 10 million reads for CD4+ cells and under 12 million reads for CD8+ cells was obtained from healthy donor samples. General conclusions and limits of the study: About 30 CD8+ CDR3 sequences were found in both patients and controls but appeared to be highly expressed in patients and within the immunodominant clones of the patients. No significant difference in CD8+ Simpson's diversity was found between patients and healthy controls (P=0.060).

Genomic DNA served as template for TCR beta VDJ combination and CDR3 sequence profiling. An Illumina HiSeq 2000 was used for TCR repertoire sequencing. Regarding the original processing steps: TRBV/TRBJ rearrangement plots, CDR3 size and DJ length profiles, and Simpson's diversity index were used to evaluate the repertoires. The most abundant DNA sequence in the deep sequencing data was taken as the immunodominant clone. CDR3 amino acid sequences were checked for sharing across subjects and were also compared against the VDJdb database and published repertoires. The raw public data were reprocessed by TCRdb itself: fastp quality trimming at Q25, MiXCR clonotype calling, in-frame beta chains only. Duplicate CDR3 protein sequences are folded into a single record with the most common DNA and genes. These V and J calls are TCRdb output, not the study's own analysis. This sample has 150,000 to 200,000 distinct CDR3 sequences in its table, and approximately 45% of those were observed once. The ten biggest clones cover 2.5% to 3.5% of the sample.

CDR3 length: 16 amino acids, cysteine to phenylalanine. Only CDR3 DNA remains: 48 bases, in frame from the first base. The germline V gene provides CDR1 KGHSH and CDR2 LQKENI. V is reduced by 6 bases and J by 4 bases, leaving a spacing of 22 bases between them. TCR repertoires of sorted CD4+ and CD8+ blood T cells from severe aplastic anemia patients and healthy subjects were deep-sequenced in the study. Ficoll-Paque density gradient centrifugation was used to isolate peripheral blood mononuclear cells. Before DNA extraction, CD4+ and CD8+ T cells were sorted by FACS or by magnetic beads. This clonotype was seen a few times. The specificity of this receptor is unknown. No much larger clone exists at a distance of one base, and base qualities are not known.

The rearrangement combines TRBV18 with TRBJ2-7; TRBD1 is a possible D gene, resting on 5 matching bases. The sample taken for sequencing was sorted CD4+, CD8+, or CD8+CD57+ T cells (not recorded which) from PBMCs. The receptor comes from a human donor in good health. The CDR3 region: CASSRPPGHTEYEQYF. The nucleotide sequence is TGTGCCAGCTCTCGCCCCCCAGGACACACCGAGTACGAGCAGTACTTC.